This TCR beta chain was recovered during a study of blood T cell repertoires in COVID-19. In the study overall: COVID-19 samples collected from the United States, Italy and Spain covered acute and convalescent phases. From T cells, B-cell-depleted T cells, or PBMCs came the material, which was cDNA or gDNA.

This clone was picked up a small number of times. Authors' processing steps: Counts of nucleated cells, estimated from reference gene primer amplification, were obtained. The repertoire was sequenced with immunoSEQ multiplex PCR; TCRdb's copy has only in-frame clones and lacks some. V and J calls and clone size follow that table, whereas D and trimming were derived from the DNA. Among about 80,000 clones listed, around 81% were seen once. The sequence came from a human donor in a cohort sampled during active COVID-19. Input material: peripheral blood.

The CDR3, as DNA: TGTGCCTGGACCCCAGGACAGACTCTTAGCTCCTACAATGAGCAGTTCTTC. As protein: CAWTPGQTLSSYNEQFF. The gene calls are TRBV30 and TRBJ2-1; a possible D gene is TRBD1 (6 bases). The CDR3 length is 17 residues. V gave up 4 bases and J gave up 0 bases, with 19 bases separating them. CDR1 and CDR2 from the germline V gene are GTSNPN and SVGIG (reference sequence).